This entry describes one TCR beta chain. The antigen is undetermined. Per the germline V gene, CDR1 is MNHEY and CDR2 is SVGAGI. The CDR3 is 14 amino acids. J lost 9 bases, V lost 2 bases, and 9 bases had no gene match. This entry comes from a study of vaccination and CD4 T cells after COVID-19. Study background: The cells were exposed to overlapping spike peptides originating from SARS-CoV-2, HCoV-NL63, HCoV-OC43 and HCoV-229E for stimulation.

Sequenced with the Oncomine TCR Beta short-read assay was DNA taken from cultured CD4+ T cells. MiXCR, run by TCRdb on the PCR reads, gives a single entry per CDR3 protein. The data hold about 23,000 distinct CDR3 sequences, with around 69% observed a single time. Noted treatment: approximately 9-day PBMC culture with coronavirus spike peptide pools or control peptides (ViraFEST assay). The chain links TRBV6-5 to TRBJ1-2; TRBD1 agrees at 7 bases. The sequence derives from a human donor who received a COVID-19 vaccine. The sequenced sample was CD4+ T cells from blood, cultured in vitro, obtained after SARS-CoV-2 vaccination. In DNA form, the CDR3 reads TGTGCCAGCAGTTACACAGGGGAAGGCAGGCGCTACACCTTC. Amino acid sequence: CASSYTGEGRRYTF.